This TCR beta chain comes out of a study of cytomegalovirus exposure and HLA in healthy donors. Turning to the study itself: The 120 or so validation repertoires were produced on the same platform as the 650 to 800 repertoires of the first cohort. This was reported in a later analysis. Findings and caveats of the study: Subsequent analysis found a tendency for first-cohort TCR clusters to co-occur within the 110 or so validation repertoires. The study designated roughly 150 TCR beta chains cytomegalovirus-associated.

About this clone: Its antigen is as yet unknown.

Measured with immunoSEQ multiplex PCR; TCRdb has only the in-frame clones, and not every one. The data show 110,000 to 150,000 clones, with 94% seen just once and roughly 1.9% held by the top ten. Germline loops: CDR1 SGHAT, CDR2 FQNNGV. V was clipped by 0 bases and J by 7 bases, with 9 bases between them. The length of the CDR3 is 13 residues. The donors were members of the roughly 130-subject validation cohort (separate from the approximately 730-subject first cohort). The clonotype originates from a man aged 18 to 30 in good health and CMV-seropositive. The chain recombines TRBV11-2 with TRBJ2-5; D is uncertain. Sequenced sample: PBMCs. In DNA, the CDR3 is TGTGCCAGCAGCTTAGAGCCGTCAGGGACCCAGTACTTC. Protein: CASSLEPSGTQYF.